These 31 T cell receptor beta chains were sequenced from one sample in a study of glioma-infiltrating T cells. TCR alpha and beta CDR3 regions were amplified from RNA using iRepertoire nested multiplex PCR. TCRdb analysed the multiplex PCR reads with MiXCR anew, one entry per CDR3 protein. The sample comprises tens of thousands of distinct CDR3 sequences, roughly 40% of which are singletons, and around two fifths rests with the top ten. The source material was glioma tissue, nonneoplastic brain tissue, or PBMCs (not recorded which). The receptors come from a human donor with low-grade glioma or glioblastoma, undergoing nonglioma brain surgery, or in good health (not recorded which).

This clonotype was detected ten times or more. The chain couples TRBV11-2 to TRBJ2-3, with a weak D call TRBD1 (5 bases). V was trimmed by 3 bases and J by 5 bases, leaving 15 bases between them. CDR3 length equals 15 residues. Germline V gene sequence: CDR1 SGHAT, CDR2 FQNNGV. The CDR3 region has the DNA TGTGCCAGCAGCTTGGTCAGGCGTCAGGGAGATACGCAGTATTTT. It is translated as CASSLVRRQGDTQYF.

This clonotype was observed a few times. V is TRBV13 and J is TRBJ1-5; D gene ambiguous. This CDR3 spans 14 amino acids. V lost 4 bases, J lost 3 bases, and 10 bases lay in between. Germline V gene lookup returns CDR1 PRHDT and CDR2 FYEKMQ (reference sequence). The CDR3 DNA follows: TGTGCCAGCAGCTCCGTAGTAAACAATCAGCCCCAGCATTTT. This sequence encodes CASSSVVNNQPQHF.

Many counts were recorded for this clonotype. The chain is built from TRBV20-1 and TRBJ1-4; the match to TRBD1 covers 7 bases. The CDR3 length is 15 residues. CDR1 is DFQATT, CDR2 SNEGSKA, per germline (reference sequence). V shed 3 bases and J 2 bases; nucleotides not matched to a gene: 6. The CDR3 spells CSARDTGATNEKLFF. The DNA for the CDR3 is TGCAGTGCTAGGGATACAGGGGCGACTAATGAAAAACTGTTTTTT.

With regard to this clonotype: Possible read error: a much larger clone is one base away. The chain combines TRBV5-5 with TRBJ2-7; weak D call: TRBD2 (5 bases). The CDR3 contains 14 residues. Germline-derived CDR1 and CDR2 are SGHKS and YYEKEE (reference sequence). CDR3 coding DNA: TGTGACAGCAGCTTGGCCCCGACTAACTACGAGCAGTACTTC. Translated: CDSSLAPTNYEQYF.

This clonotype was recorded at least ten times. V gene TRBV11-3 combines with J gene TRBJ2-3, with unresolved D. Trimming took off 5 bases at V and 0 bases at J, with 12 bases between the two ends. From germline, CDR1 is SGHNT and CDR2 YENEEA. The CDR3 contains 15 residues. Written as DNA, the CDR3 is TGTGCCAGCAGCGCCGGCCGAGGCAGCACAGATACGCAGTATTTT. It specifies CASSAGRGSTDTQYF.

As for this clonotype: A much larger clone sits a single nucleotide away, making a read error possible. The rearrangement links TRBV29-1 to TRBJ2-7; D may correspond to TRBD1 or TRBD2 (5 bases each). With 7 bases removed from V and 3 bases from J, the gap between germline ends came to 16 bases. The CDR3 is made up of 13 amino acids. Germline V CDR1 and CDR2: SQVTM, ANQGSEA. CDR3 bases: TGCAGCGGGGGGATAGGGAAGGGCTACGAGCAGTACTTC. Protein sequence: CSGGIGKGYEQYF.

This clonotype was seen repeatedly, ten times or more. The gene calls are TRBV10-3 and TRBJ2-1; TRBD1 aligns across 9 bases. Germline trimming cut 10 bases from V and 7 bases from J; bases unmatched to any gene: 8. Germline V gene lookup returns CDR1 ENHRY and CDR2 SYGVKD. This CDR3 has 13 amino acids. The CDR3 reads CATEGQGRNEQFF. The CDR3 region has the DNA TGTGCCACCGAGGGACAGGGTAGGAATGAGCAGTTCTTC.

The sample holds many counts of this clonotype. Here the CDR3 DNA reads TGTGCCAGCAGTTTTTGGGATAGCAATCAGCCCCAGCATTTT. This encodes CASSFWDSNQPQHF. V usage is TRBV12-3 or TRBV12-4 and J usage is TRBJ1-5; D unclear. This CDR3 contains 14 residues. V was cut by 3 bases and J by 0 bases, with 6 bases left in between.

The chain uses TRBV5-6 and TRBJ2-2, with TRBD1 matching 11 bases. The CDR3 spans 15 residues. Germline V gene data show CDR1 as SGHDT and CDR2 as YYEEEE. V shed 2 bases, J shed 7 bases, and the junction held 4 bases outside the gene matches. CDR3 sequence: CASSFGQGAGGELFF. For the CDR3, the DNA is TGTGCCAGCAGCTTCGGACAGGGGGCGGGCGGGGAGCTGTTTTTT.

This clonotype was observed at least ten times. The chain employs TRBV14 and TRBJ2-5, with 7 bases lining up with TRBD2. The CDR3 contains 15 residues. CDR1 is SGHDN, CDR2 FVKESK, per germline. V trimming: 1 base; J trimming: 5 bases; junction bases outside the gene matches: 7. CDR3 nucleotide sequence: TGTGCCAGCAGCCAAGCGCGGGGGTATCTGGAGACCCAGTACTTC. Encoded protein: CASSQARGYLETQYF.

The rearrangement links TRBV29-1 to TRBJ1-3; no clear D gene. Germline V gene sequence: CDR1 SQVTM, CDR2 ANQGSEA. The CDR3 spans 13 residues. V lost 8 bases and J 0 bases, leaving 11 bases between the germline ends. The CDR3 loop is CSIRENSGNTIYF. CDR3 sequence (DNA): TGCAGCATCAGAGAAAACTCTGGAAACACCATATATTTT.

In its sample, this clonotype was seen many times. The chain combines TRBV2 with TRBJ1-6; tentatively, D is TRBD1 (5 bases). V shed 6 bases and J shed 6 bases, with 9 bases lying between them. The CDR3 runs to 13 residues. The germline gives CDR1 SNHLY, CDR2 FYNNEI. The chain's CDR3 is CASRGDFNSPLHF. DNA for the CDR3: TGTGCCAGCAGGGGGGACTTTAATTCACCCCTCCACTTT.

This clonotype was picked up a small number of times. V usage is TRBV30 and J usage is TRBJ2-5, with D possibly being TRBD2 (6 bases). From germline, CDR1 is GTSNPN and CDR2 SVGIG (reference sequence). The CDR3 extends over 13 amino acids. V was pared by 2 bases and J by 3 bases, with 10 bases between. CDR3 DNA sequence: TGTGCCTGGAGTAGCGGGTTAGAAGAGACCCAGTACTTC. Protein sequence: CAWSSGLEETQYF.

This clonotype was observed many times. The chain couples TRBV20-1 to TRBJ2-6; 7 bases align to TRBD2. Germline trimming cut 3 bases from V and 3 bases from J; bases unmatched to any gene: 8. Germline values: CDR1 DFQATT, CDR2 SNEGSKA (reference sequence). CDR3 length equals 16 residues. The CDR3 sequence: CSASSYGGGGANVLTF. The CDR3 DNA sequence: TGCAGTGCTAGCAGTTACGGCGGGGGTGGGGCCAACGTCCTGACTTTC.

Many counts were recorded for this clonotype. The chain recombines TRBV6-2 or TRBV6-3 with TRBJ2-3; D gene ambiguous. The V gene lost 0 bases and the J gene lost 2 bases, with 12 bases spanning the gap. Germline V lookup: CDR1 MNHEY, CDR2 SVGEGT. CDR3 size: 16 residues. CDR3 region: CASSYSRRSLTDTQYF. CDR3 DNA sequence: TGTGCCAGCAGTTACTCGAGGCGGAGCCTCACAGATACGCAGTATTTT.

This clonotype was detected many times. The CDR3 region is CASSPTSGSYNEQFF. As DNA, the CDR3 is TGTGCCAGCAGCCCGACTAGTGGGAGCTACAATGAGCAGTTCTTC. The chain has TRBV7-2 and TRBJ2-1; the D gene is possibly TRBD2 (6 bases). Trimming took 5 bases from V and 3 from J, leaving 14 bases between them. This CDR3 spans 15 amino acids. Germline CDR1 reads SGHTA; CDR2 reads FQGNSA. Combining the CDR3 with reference TRBV7-2 and TRBJ2-1 gives the whole variable domain GAGVSQSPSNKVTEKGKDVELRCDPISGHTALYWYRQSLGQGLEFLIYFQGNSAPDKSGLPSDRFSAERTGGSVSTLTIQRTQQEDSAVYLCASSPTSGSYNEQFFGPGTRLTVL.

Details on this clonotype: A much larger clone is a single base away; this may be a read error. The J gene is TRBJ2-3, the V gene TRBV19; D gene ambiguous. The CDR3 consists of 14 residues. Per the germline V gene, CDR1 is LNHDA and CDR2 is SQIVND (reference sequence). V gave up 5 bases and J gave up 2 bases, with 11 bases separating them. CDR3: CASSGVLLTDTQYF. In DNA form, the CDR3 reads TGTGCCAGTAGTGGGGTACTTCTCACAGATACGCAGTATTTT. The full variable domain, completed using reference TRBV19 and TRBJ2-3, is DGGITQSPKYLFRKEGQNVTLSCEQNLNHDAMYWYRQDPGQGLRLIYYSQIVNDFQKGDIAEGYSVSREKKESFPLTVTSAQKNPTAFYLCASSGVLLTDTQYFGPGTRLTVL.

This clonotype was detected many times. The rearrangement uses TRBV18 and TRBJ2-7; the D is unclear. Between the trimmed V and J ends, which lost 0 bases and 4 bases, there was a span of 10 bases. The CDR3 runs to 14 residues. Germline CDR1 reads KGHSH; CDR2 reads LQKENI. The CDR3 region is CASSPPSRSYEQYF. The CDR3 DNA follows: TGTGCCAGCTCACCACCTTCGCGTTCATACGAGCAGTACTTC.

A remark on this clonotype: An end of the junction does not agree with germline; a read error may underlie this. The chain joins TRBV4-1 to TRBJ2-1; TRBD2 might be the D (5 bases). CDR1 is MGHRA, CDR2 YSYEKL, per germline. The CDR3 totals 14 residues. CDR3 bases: TGCGAAAGCAGACAAGATGGAGGATACACTGAGCAGTTCTTC. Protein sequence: CESRQDGGYTEQFF.

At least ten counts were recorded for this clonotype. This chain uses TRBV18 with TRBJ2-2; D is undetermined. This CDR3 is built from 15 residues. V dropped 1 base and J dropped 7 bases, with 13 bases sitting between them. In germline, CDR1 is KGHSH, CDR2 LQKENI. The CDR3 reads CASSPQSTGSGELFF. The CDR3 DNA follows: TGTGCCAGCTCACCACAGTCCACGGGCAGCGGGGAGCTGTTTTTT. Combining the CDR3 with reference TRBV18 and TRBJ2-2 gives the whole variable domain NAGVMQNPRHLVRRRGQEARLRCSPMKGHSHVYWYRQLPEEGLKFMVYLQKENIIDESGMPKERFSAEFPKEGPSILRIQQVVRGDSAAYFCASSPQSTGSGELFFGEGSRLTVL.

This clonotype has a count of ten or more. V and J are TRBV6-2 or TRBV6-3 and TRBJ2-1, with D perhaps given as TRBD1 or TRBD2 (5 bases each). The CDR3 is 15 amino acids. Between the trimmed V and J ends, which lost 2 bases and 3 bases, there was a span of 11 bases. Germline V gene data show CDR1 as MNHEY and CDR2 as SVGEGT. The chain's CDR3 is CASSYPTGRYNEQFF. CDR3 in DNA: TGTGCCAGCAGTTACCCCACGGGGCGCTACAATGAGCAGTTCTTC.

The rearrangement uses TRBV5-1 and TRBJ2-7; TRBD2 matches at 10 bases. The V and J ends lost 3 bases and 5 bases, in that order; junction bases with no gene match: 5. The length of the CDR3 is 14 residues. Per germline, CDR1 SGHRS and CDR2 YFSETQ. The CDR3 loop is CASSSSGRDHEQYF. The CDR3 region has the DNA TGCGCCAGCAGCTCGAGCGGGAGGGACCACGAGCAGTACTTC.

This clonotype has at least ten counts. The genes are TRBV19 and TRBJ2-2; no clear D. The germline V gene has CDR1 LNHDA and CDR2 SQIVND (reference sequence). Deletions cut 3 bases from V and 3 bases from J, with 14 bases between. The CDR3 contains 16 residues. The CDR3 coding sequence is TGTGCCAGTAGTATCGGTCCCCTAGGGCACACCGGGGAGCTGTTTTTT. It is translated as CASSIGPLGHTGELFF.

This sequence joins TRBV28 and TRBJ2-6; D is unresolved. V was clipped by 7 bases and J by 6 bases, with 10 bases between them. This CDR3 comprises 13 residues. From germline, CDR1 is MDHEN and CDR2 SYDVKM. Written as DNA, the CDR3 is TGTGCCAGCACTTTGTCTAAGGCCAACGTCCTGACTTTC. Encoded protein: CASTLSKANVLTF.

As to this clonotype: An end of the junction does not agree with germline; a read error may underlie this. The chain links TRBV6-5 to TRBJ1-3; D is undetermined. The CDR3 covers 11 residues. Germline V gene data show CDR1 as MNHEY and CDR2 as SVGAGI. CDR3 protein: CAGSSINTMYF. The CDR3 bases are TGTGCCGGCAGTTCTATAAACACCATGTATTTT.

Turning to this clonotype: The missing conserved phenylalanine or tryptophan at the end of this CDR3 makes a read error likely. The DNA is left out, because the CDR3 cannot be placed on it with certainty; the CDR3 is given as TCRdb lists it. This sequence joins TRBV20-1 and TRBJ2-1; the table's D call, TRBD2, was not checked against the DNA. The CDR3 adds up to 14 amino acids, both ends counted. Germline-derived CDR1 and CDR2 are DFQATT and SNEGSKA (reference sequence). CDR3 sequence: CSAETSGRVNEQFS.

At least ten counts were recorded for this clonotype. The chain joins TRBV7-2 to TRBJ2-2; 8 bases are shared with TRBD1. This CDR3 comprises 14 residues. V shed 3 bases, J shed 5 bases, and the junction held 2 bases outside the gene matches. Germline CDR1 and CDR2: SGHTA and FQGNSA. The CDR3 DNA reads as TGTGCCAGCAGCTTTAACAGGGGGACCGGGGAGCTGTTTTTT. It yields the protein CASSFNRGTGELFF.

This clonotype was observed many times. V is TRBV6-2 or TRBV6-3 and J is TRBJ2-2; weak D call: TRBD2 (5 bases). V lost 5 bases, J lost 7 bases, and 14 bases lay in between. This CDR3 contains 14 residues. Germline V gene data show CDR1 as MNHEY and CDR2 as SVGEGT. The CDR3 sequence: CASSPSERSGELFF. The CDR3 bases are TGTGCCAGCAGTCCGTCGGAGCGGAGCGGGGAGCTGTTTTTT.

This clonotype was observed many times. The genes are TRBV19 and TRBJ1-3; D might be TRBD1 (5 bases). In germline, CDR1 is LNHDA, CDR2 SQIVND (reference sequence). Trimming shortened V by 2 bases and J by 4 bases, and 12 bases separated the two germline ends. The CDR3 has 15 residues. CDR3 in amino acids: CASSIRQGGGNTIYF. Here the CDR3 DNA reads TGTGCCAGTAGTATACGTCAGGGAGGCGGAAACACCATATATTTT.

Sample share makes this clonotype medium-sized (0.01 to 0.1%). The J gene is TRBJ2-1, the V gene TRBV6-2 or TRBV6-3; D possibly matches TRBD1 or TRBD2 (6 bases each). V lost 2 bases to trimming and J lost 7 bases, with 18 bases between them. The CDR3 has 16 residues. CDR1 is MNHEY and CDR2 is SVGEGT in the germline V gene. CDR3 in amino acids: CASSYGSGAYANEQFF. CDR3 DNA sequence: TGTGCCAGCAGTTACGGATCGGGGGCTTACGCGAATGAGCAGTTCTTC.

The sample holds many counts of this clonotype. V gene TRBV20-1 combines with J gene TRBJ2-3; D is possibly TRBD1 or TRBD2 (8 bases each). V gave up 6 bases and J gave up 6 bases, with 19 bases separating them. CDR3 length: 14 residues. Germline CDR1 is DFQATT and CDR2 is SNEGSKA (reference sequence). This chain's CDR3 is CSAGLARQGDTQYF. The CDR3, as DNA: TGCAGTGCAGGACTAGCAAGACAGGGGGATACGCAGTATTTT.